This is a list of T cell receptor beta chains from one sample in a study of Ad26.COV2.S vaccination and SARS-CoV-2 variants. This table comes from immunoSEQ multiplex PCR, and its TCRdb copy is limited to in-frame clones, with some not included. The table records hundreds of thousands of clones, 70% to 90% of them present only once. The starting material was peripheral blood, obtained in a trial of Ad26.COV2.S vaccine versus placebo. All receptors come from a person between 18 and 65 years old who received the Ad26.COV2.S COVID-19 vaccine or a placebo. CDR3s include the opening cysteine and the closing phenylalanine or tryptophan. The D gene is left open where the match is weak. For some rows the clone size is stated as once, few or many, or as a class when expanded; others skip it.

clone size: few
J gene: TRBJ2-5
D gene: TRBD1
V gene: TRBV5-5
CDR3 protein: CASSLGTGKETQYF
CDR3 DNA: TGTGCCAGCAGCCTAGGGACAGGGAAAGAGACCCAGTACTTC

clone size: NA
J gene: TRBJ1-1
D gene: NA
V gene: TRBV30
CDR3 protein: CAWNVKKTRGAEAFF
CDR3 DNA: TGTGCCTGGAATGTAAAGAAGACACGAGGGGCTGAAGCTTTCTTT

clone size: NA
J gene: TRBJ2-7
D gene: TRBD2
V gene: TRBV5-1
CDR3 protein: CASSLEASGEQYEQYF
CDR3 DNA: TGCGCCAGCAGCTTGGAGGCTAGCGGGGAGCAATACGAGCAGTACTTC

clone size: once
J gene: TRBJ1-6
D gene: NA
V gene: TRBV7-2
CDR3 protein: CASTPPANSPLHF
CDR3 DNA: TGTGCCAGCACCCCCCCGGCGAATTCACCCCTCCACTTT

clone size: NA
J gene: TRBJ2-7
D gene: NA
V gene: TRBV12-3/TRBV12-4
CDR3 protein: CASSPRVFEQYF
CDR3 DNA: TGTGCCAGCAGTCCCAGAGTATTCGAGCAGTACTTC

clone size: NA
J gene: TRBJ2-7
D gene: TRBD1
V gene: TRBV6-5
CDR3 protein: CASSSRDRVQEQYF
CDR3 DNA: TGTGCCAGCAGTTCCCGGGACAGGGTGCAGGAGCAGTACTTC

clone size: NA
J gene: TRBJ2-3
D gene: NA
V gene: TRBV5-8
CDR3 protein: CASSLGRGPDTQYF
CDR3 DNA: TGTGCCAGCAGCTTAGGGCGCGGGCCCGATACGCAGTATTTT

clone size: NA
J gene: TRBJ2-2
D gene: NA
V gene: TRBV5-4
CDR3 protein: CASSFPGTQTGELFF
CDR3 DNA: TGTGCCAGCAGCTTTCCCGGGACACAGACCGGGGAGCTGTTTTTT

clone size: NA
J gene: TRBJ2-7
D gene: NA
V gene: TRBV6-2/TRBV6-3
CDR3 protein: CASSYHFGLSYEQYF
CDR3 DNA: TGTGCCAGCAGTTACCATTTCGGACTCTCCTACGAGCAGTACTTC

clone size: NA
J gene: TRBJ1-2
D gene: NA
V gene: TRBV3-1/TRBV3-2
CDR3 protein: CASSPSGGRIFFYGYTF
CDR3 DNA: TGTGCCAGCAGCCCCTCGGGGGGCCGTATTTTTTTCTATGGCTACACCTTC

clone size: NA
J gene: TRBJ2-3
D gene: NA
V gene: TRBV18
CDR3 protein: CASSPAVFTDTQYF
CDR3 DNA: TGTGCCAGCTCACCCGCAGTGTTCACAGATACGCAGTATTTT

clone size: NA
J gene: TRBJ1-5
D gene: NA
V gene: TRBV19
CDR3 protein: CASSIVGASNQPQHF
CDR3 DNA: TGTGCCAGTAGTATTGTGGGGGCGAGCAATCAGCCCCAGCATTTT

clone size: NA
J gene: TRBJ2-7
D gene: TRBD1
V gene: TRBV7-2
CDR3 protein: CASSLSRGLVREQYF
CDR3 DNA: TGTGCCAGCAGCTTGTCCAGGGGGCTGGTAAGGGAGCAGTACTTC

clone size: NA
J gene: TRBJ2-1
D gene: TRBD2
V gene: TRBV19
CDR3 protein: CASRAASGSLAEQFF
CDR3 DNA: TGTGCCAGTAGAGCCGCTAGCGGGAGTCTGGCTGAGCAGTTCTTC

clone size: NA
J gene: TRBJ1-3
D gene: NA
V gene: TRBV5-1
CDR3 protein: CASSLAPGNTIYF
CDR3 DNA: TGCGCCAGCAGCTTGGCCCCTGGAAACACCATATATTTT

clone size: NA
J gene: TRBJ1-2
D gene: NA
V gene: TRBV7-8
CDR3 protein: CASSLPTGLGGYTF
CDR3 DNA: TGTGCCAGCAGCTTACCCACAGGTCTCGGAGGCTACACCTTC

clone size: once
J gene: TRBJ1-6
D gene: NA
V gene: TRBV6-1
CDR3 protein: CASSDLPPRVGNSPLHF
CDR3 DNA: TGTGCCAGCAGTGACCTACCCCCGCGGGTTGGTAATTCACCCCTCCACTTT

clone size: once
J gene: TRBJ1-5
D gene: NA
V gene: TRBV29-1
CDR3 protein: CSVVQAGEPQHF
CDR3 DNA: TGCAGCGTTGTACAGGCCGGGGAGCCCCAGCATTTT